One sample yielded the 5 T cell receptor beta chains listed below, sequenced in a study of blood T cell repertoires in COVID-19. The repertoire was sequenced with immunoSEQ multiplex PCR; TCRdb's copy has only in-frame clones and lacks some. This sample has 150,000 to 200,000 clones, with more than 85% found just once. The sample comprised PBMCs or T cells enriched from blood (not recorded which). All receptors come from a woman between 45 and 60 years old who had recovered from COVID-19.

Only one count was recorded for this clone. The rearrangement joins TRBV18 to TRBJ2-3; D is possibly TRBD2 (6 bases). CDR1 and CDR2 from the germline V gene are KGHSH and LQKENI. Trimming took off 3 bases at V and 2 bases at J, with 15 bases between the two ends. The CDR3 totals 16 residues. In DNA form, the CDR3 reads TGTGCCAGCTCACCGGGGGGAAAGACAATCACAGATACGCAGTATTTT. It translates to CASSPGGKTITDTQYF.

This chain joins TRBV27 and TRBJ1-5; 7 bases match TRBD1. The CDR3 contains 15 residues. The V segment lost 4 bases and the J segment 2 bases; nucleotides outside the gene matches: 5. Germline lookup yields CDR1 MNHEY and CDR2 SMNVEV (reference sequence). The CDR3 coding sequence is TGTGCCAGCAGTTACAGGGGTTTGCGCAATCAGCCCCAGCATTTT. Translation gives CASSYRGLRNQPQHF.

V gene TRBV19 combines with J gene TRBJ1-2; 10 bases align to TRBD1. In germline, CDR1 is LNHDA, CDR2 SQIVND (reference sequence). The CDR3 consists of 13 residues. J gave up 6 bases and V 7 bases, and 5 bases lay outside the gene matches. CDR3 in amino acids: CASIPGTGDGYTF. CDR3 sequence (DNA): TGTGCCAGTATCCCTGGGACAGGGGATGGCTACACCTTC. Based on the CDR3 plus reference TRBV19 and TRBJ1-2, the full variable domain is DGGITQSPKYLFRKEGQNVTLSCEQNLNHDAMYWYRQDPGQGLRLIYYSQIVNDFQKGDIAEGYSVSREKKESFPLTVTSAQKNPTAFYLCASIPGTGDGYTFGSGTRLTVV.

This chain links TRBV5-1 with TRBJ2-1; TRBD1 matches 7 bases. In germline, CDR1 is SGHRS, CDR2 YFSETQ. V was pared by 4 bases and J by 9 bases, with 10 bases of the junction left unmatched. This CDR3 contains 14 residues. CDR3 bases: TGCGCCAGCAGCGCCCGGGACAGTTGGAGTGAGCAGTTCTTC. Its translation is CASSARDSWSEQFF.

The rearrangement links TRBV27 to TRBJ1-6; D is perhaps TRBD1 (6 bases). CDR1 is MNHEY, CDR2 SMNVEV, per germline (reference sequence). The CDR3 runs to 13 residues. Trimming removed 4 bases at V and 7 bases at J, with 8 bases between. CDR3 region: CASSWGLNSPLHF. CDR3 sequence (DNA): TGTGCCAGCAGTTGGGGGCTCAATTCACCCCTCCACTTT.